These T cell receptor beta chains were read from a single sample in a study of naive and memory T cell subsets. Each CDR3 protein gets one entry after TCRdb re-called the UMI-ligation and nested PCR reads with MiXCR. The sample lists roughly 100,000 distinct CDR3 sequences; about 14% were seen once. Material for sequencing was naive CD8+ T cells from blood. All receptors come from a human donor in good health. Both conserved end residues are part of each CDR3. A D gene is named only where the DNA matches it firmly. Clone size appears in some rows only: once, few, many, or a class for an expanded clone.

TRBV6-1	TRBJ1-5	NA	NA	CAGGQSYNQPQHF	TGTGCCGGAGGACAGTCCTATAATCAGCCCCAGCATTTT
TRBV4-2	TRBJ2-1	NA	many	CASSQDGPNEQFF	TGTGCCAGCAGCCAAGACGGACCCAATGAGCAGTTCTTC
TRBV3-1	TRBJ2-7	NA	NA	CASSHPRRQTFYEQYF	TGTGCCAGCAGCCACCCGAGAAGGCAGACCTTCTACGAGCAGTACTTC
TRBV6-5	TRBJ1-2	NA	NA	CASSYRDFEPYGYTF	TGTGCCAGCAGTTACAGGGACTTCGAACCATATGGCTACACCTTC
TRBV9	TRBJ2-1	TRBD2	NA	CASSRSGLAGVNEQFF	TGTGCCAGCAGCCGCTCGGGACTAGCGGGAGTAAATGAGCAGTTCTTC
TRBV24-1	TRBJ2-3	TRBD2	NA	CATAPGLAGTDTQYF	TGTGCCACCGCCCCTGGACTAGCGGGCACAGATACGCAGTATTTT
TRBV29-1	TRBJ2-7	NA	few	CSVEVGGTGYEQYF	TGCAGCGTTGAAGTTGGCGGGACGGGCTACGAGCAGTACTTC
TRBV21-1	TRBJ2-4	NA	many	CASSKCKGAVKNIQYF	TGTGCCAGCAGCAAATGTAAAGGGGCAGTCAAAAACATTCAGTACTTC
TRBV7-9	TRBJ2-3	NA	NA	CASSPLNTDTQYF	TGTGCCAGCAGCCCATTAAACACAGATACGCAGTATTTT
TRBV7-2	TRBJ2-5	NA	few	CASSFRGDLEGETQYF	TGTGCCAGCAGCTTTAGAGGGGACTTGGAAGGTGAGACCCAGTACTTC
TRBV12-3/TRBV12-4	TRBJ1-2	NA	many	CATWEGTNYGYTF	TGTGCCACTTGGGAGGGTACCAACTATGGCTACACCTTC
TRBV7-2	TRBJ2-4	NA	NA	CASSLVGIQNIQYF	TGTGCCAGCAGCTTGGTCGGGATACAAAACATTCAGTACTTC
TRBV4-2	TRBJ2-1	NA	NA	CASSQDDTSYNEQFF	TGTGCCAGCAGCCAAGATGACACCTCATACAATGAGCAGTTCTTC
TRBV7-8	TRBJ1-2	TRBD1	NA	CASSLDTGAPNYGYTF	TGTGCCAGCAGCTTAGATACAGGGGCCCCAAACTATGGCTACACCTTC
TRBV7-9	TRBJ2-1	NA	few	CATQAGQDKFF	TGTGCCACCCAAGCGGGACAGGATAAGTTCTTC
TRBV5-1	TRBJ2-7	NA	NA	CASSATPGTRYEQYF	TGCGCCAGCAGCGCAACTCCGGGAACACGCTACGAGCAGTACTTC
TRBV7-9	TRBJ2-7	TRBD2	NA	CASSLDWEGGYEQYF	TGTGCCAGCAGCTTAGATTGGGAGGGCGGCTACGAGCAGTACTTC
TRBV12-3/TRBV12-4	TRBJ2-1	TRBD2	NA	CASSGREGLNEQFF	TGTGCCAGCAGTGGCCGGGAGGGCCTCAATGAGCAGTTCTTC